This TCR beta chain stems from a study of PD-1 blockade in classical Hodgkin lymphoma (dated by TCRdb to about 2020). A note on the overall study: Nivolumab dosing was 3 mg/kg intravenously every 2 weeks, continuing until either disease progression or unacceptable toxicity. The study used CyTOF and TCR beta sequencing to define a peripheral blood immune signature of response to PD-1 blockade in classical Hodgkin lymphoma. Here is what the overall study found, with its caveats: CD4+ but not CD8+ TCR diversity rose significantly by C4D1 (p=0.0027 vs p=0.16), most apparent in complete responders (p=0.02). Lower diversity was seen in patients whose nivolumab began less than 1 year after ASCT, and these patients were left out of later analyses so that immune reconstitution would not confound the results. Baseline diversity similar to that of newly diagnosed patients was observed in trial patients achieving complete response, whereas significantly lower diversity was observed in partial responders and progressors. Baseline TCR diversity was reported to be lower in newly diagnosed patients than in healthy donors, and even lower in relapsed/refractory patients. The study was limited to a single clinical trial cohort, and causes of repertoire differences, possibly disease activity or prior therapy, remained undefined.

A note on this clone: Its specific antigen is unknown. Base quality data are lacking; no much larger clone is found one base away.

The sample's time point label, decoded: cycle 2 day 1 (C2D1) of nivolumab. All trial patients had relapsed after autologous stem cell transplantation, with cohorts A, B and C differing in prior brentuximab vedotin exposure. The trial cohort included around 56 patients with relapsed/refractory classical Hodgkin lymphoma, and each patient had a best overall response of complete response, partial response or progressive disease. Single-agent nivolumab was administered to trial patients in the multi-cohort phase II CheckMate 205 trial. An independent review committee assessed best overall response using the 2007 International Working Group response criteria. PBMCs from the trial were collected at three points: immediately before nivolumab initiation (C1D1), and during therapy at cycle 2 day 1 and cycle 4 day 1. Peripheral blood was collected in 8 mL Vacutainer Cell Preparation Tubes, from which PBMCs were isolated by centrifugation and then cryopreserved.

Genomic DNA was extracted with the Qiagen DNeasy kit from unsorted PBMCs and from negatively selected CD4+ and CD8+ fractions. Using primers that anneal to V and J segments, immunoSEQ multiplex PCR amplified the TCR beta CDR3 regions. A synthetic immune receptor repertoire was used to minimize amplification bias, and any remaining bias was removed computationally after sequencing. The authors' pipeline ran thus. Repertoire diversity was quantified as the Shannon entropy index using custom Python scripts. Unsorted, CD4+ and CD8+ repertoires were analyzed separately, except in combined analyses where CD4+ and CD8+ sequences were merged in silico. A clone was considered expanded if an increase in frequency of at least 2-fold after treatment relative to C1D1 was found, and a pseudocount of 0.5 was applied to clones undetected at baseline. Singleton clones were defined as clones with 0 or 1 copy at C1D1, and non-singleton clones were defined as clones with 2 or more copies. Clones expanded in unsorted samples were assigned a CD4+, CD8+ or unknown annotation through matching of protein sequences in sorted samples from the same patient. Diversity changes from C1D1 to C4D1 were tested in paired samples using Wilcoxon tests. TCRdb took over this immuneACCESS table, retaining in-frame rearrangements with V and J assigned. Such tables are incomplete; in checked studies, under half of the missing clones stem from an unresolved V gene, and the remainder is unexplained. The V and J calls and clone size are taken from that table; D and trimming were inferred from the DNA. The sample table lists 35,000 to 45,000 clones, approximately 69% of them with a count of one. The ten top clones hold 13% to 15% of the sample.

Including cysteine and phenylalanine, the CDR3 has 15 amino acids. Just the 45-base CDR3 DNA is kept, in frame starting at base 1. CDR1 and CDR2 were assigned from the germline V gene as SGHRS and YFSETQ. Trimming at the junction amounts to 4 bases on V and 2 bases on J, and the germline ends lie 13 bases apart. This material consisted of peripheral blood mononuclear cells (PBMCs), taken before the second cycle of nivolumab. The clonotype was recovered from a human donor with classical Hodgkin lymphoma. In this chain, TRBV5-1 is recombined with TRBJ1-5, with no D gene named confidently. The base sequence is TGCGCCAGCAGCAAGGAGGGCTCTGGCAATCAGCCCCAGCATTTT. This gives the protein CASSKEGSGNQPQHF.